This T cell receptor beta chain appears in the sequencing data of a study of T-cell memory formation after mild COVID-19. TCRdb redid the calling of the 5' RACE reads with MiXCR, one entry per CDR3 protein. The data show under 450,000 distinct CDR3 sequences, 20% to 25% seen once. The V and J ends lost 6 bases and 9 bases respectively, with 24 bases between them. CDR1 DFQATT and CDR2 SNEGSKA come from the germline V gene (reference sequence). The CDR3 length is 15 residues. This clonotype was found many times. Its antigen is not known. Points from the study as a whole: Clones that shrank (day 15 to 85) were balanced CD4/CD8, whereas later expanders leaned CD4+. CD4+ clones that contracted lay mainly in CM and EM; CD8+ ones lay in EMRA.

The V and J genes are TRBV20-1 and TRBJ2-1, with D unresolved. Sequences were obtained from PBMCs or a T cell subset sorted from them (not recorded which). The TCR originated in a man aged 18 to 30 who had mild COVID-19 (a few samples of this study predate the infection). Cell type and time point are not known. CDR3 amino acids: CSAPPDRDHTTEQFF. Written as DNA, the CDR3 is TGCAGTGCCCCCCCGGATAGGGATCACACCACTGAGCAGTTCTTC.